This T cell receptor beta chain was sequenced during a study of breast tumors, draining lymph nodes, adjacent tissues. Breast cancer patients provided tissue from their axillary draining lymph nodes. The V segment lost 5 bases and the J segment 5 bases; nucleotides outside the gene matches: 5. Germline-derived CDR1 and CDR2 are SGHVS and FNYEAQ. The CDR3 has 13 residues. Using its own MiXCR run on the multiplex PCR reads, TCRdb lists one record per CDR3 protein. This sample yields around 230,000 distinct CDR3 sequences, of which about 32% are seen a single time; more than 1.3% belongs to the top ten.

The J gene is TRBJ2-5, the V gene TRBV7-6; 7 nucleotides align to TRBD2. What was sequenced was axillary lymph node tissue. The source of this sequence is a female donor with breast cancer. Some clones in this sample may be carry-over from other donors' samples. The CDR3 coding sequence is TGTGCCAGCAGCGCACTAGCGCGGGAGACCCAGTACTTC. Residues: CASSALARETQYF.